The T cell receptor beta chain described here comes from a study of T-cell reconstitution after alpha-beta-depleted transplantation in children. Notes on the study in general: Newly produced T cells mostly provided counts and TCRbeta diversity after one year, as hyperexpanded clones declined. The study traced high day-60 TCRbeta diversity in some patients to surviving recipient T cells and thymic progenitors. Several hundred expanded graft clones reportedly supplied alpha-beta T cells about two months after transplant.

Points on this clonotype: Its target is not known.

Germline CDR1 SGHNT, CDR2 YENEEA. The V end was cut by 0 bases, the J end by 7 bases, with 13 bases between. The CDR3 contains 14 residues. The authors prepared the TCRbeta library with unique molecular identifiers. TCRdb recomputed calls from the PCR reads with MiXCR, one row per CDR3 protein. The sample lists some 300,000 distinct CDR3 sequences, 6% to 10% occurring once. This specimen consisted of peripheral blood, obtained 360 days after TCRalphabeta/CD19-depleted stem cell transplant. This sequence joins TRBV11-3 and TRBJ2-7; perhaps TRBD2 as D (6 bases). This TCR came from a female patient aged 2-9 years who had a stem cell transplant for Fanconi anemia, so the T cells may come from the graft donor. This CDR3 reads CASSLDRWTNEQYF. In nucleotides, the CDR3 is TGTGCCAGCAGCTTAGATCGCTGGACTAATGAGCAGTACTTC. Looking up the rest from reference TRBV11-3 and TRBJ2-7 gives the full variable domain: EAGVVQSPRYKIIEKKQPVAFWCNPISGHNTLYWYLQNLGQGPELLIRYENEEAVDDSQLPKDRFSAERLKGVDSTLKIQPAELGDSAVYLCASSLDRWTNEQYFGPGTRLTVT.